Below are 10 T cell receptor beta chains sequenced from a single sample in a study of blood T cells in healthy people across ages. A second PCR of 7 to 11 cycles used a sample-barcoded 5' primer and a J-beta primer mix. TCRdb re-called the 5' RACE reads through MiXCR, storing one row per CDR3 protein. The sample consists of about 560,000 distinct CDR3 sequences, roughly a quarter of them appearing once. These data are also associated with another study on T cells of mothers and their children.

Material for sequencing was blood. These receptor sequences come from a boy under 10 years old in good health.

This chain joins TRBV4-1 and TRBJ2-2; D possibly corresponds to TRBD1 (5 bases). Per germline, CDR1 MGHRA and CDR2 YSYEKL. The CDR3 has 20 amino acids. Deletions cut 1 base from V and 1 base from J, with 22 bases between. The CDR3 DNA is TGCGCCAGCAGCCAAGTTTACATGGCGGTGAGCCAGGGGAACACCGGGGAGCTGTTTTTT. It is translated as CASSQVYMAVSQGNTGELFF.

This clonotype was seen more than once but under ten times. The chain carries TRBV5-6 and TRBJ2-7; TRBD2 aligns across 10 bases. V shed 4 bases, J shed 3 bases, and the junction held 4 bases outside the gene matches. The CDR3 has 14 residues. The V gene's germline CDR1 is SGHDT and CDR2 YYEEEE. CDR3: CASSTTSGLYEQYF. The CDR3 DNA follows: TGTGCCAGCAGCACGACTAGCGGGCTCTACGAGCAGTACTTC.

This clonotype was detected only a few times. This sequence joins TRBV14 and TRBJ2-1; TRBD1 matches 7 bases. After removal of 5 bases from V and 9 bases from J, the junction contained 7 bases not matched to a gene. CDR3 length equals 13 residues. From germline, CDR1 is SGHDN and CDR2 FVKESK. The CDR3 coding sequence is TGTGCCAGCAGCGAGGGGGCTGGAGGTGAGCAGTTCTTC. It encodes CASSEGAGGEQFF.

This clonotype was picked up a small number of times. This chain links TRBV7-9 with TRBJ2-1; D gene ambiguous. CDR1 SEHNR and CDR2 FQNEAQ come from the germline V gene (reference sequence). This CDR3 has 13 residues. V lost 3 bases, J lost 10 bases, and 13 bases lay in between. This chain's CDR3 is CASSLPRIGEQFF. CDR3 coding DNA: TGTGCCAGCAGCTTGCCCCGCATCGGGGAGCAGTTCTTC.

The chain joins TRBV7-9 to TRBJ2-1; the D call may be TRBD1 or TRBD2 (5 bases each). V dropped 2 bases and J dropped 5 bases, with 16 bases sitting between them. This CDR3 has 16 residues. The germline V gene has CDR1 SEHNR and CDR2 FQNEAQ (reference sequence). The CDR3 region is CASSLRRDGPHNEQFF. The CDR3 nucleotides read TGTGCCAGCAGCTTAAGAAGGGACGGACCCCACAATGAGCAGTTCTTC.

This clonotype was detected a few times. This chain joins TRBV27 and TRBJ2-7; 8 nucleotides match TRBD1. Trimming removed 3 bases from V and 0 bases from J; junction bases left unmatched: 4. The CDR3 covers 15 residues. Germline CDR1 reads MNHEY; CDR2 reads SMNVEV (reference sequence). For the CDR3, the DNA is TGTGCCAGCAGTTTCGTGGACAGGGCCTCCTACGAGCAGTACTTC. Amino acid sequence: CASSFVDRASYEQYF.

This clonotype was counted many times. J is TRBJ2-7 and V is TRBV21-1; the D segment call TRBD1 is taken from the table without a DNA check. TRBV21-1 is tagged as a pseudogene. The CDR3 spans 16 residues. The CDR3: CASTPPSDRIPYEQYF. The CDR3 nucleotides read TGTGCCAGCACCCCCCCCTCCGACAGGATACCCTACGAGCAGTACTTC.

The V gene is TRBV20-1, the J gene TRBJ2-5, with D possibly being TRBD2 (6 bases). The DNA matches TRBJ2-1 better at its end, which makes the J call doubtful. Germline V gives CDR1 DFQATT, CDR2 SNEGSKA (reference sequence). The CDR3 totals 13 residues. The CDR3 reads CSARAELAVEQFF. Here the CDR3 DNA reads TGCAGTGCTAGAGCGGAACTAGCAGTCGAGCAGTTCTTC.

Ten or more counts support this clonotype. CDR3 bases: TGTGCCAGCAGCTCCTACCCCGGGACTGAGGATACCTACGAGCAGTACTTC. It translates to CASSSYPGTEDTYEQYF. The rearrangement links TRBV6-2 or TRBV6-3 to TRBJ2-7, with D perhaps TRBD2 (6 bases). Trimming pared 6 bases from V and 2 bases from J, leaving 23 bases between. Per germline, CDR1 MNHEY and CDR2 SVGEGT. CDR3 size: 17 residues.

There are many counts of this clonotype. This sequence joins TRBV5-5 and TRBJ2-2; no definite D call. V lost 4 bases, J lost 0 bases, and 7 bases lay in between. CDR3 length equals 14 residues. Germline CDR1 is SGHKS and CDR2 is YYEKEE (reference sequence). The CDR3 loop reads CASSSGANTGELFF. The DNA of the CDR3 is TGTGCCAGCAGCAGTGGCGCGAACACCGGGGAGCTGTTTTTT. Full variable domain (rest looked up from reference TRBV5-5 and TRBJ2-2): DAGVTQSPTHLIKTRGQQVTLRCSPISGHKSVSWYQQVLGQGPQFIFQYYEKEERGRGNFPDRFSARQFPNYSSELNVNALLLGDSALYLCASSSGANTGELFFGEGSRLTVL.